This TCR beta chain emerged from a study of response to subunit inactivated influenza vaccine. Study-level findings and limits: Seasonal influenza vaccination, on each occasion, was suggested by the authors to recruit few new T cells.

TCRdb re-derived calls from the RT-PCR reads in MiXCR, one entry per CDR3 protein. Of around 480,000 distinct CDR3 sequences listed, 16% are singletons. The germline CDR1 and CDR2 sequences are DFQATT and SNEGSKA (reference sequence). The V segment lost 1 base and the J segment 4 bases; nucleotides outside the gene matches: 6. CDR3 length: 15 amino acids. Remarks on this clonotype: Its antigen is currently unknown.

The source was CD4+ T cells sorted from PBMCs, collected 23 to 25 months after vaccination. This chain links TRBV20-1 with TRBJ1-3, with 8 positions matching TRBD1. The origin of this receptor is a man between 50 and 75 years old who received an inactivated influenza vaccine. The CDR3 coding sequence is TGCAGTGCTAGAGTTCCTTGGGACAGGGGAAACACCATATATTTT. This gives the protein CSARVPWDRGNTIYF.